Listed below are T cell receptor beta chains from one sample, sequenced in a study of cytomegalovirus exposure and HLA in healthy donors. Sequencing used immunoSEQ multiplex PCR; TCRdb keeps in-frame clones, though not all of them. The sample consists of 70,000 to 85,000 clones, over 55% of them appearing once. Material for sequencing was PBMCs. These receptor sequences come from a man in his thirties or forties in good health and CMV-seropositive. Both conserved end residues are part of each CDR3. Fields, in order: clone size, V gene, D gene, J gene, CDR3 DNA, CDR3 protein. D genes are given only for firm matches. Only some rows state a clone size, as once, few, many or a class for expanded clones.

clone_size: .
v_call: TRBV19
d_call: TRBD1
j_call: TRBJ1-1
cdr3_nt: TGTGCCAGTAGTAGGAGAGGCCAGGGGGCTGAAGCTTTCTTT
cdr3_aa: CASSRRGQGAEAFF

clone_size: .
v_call: TRBV4-1
d_call: .
j_call: TRBJ2-7
cdr3_nt: TGCGCCAGCAGCCAAGAAAGTAGAGTGTACGAGCAGTACTTC
cdr3_aa: CASSQESRVYEQYF

clone_size: few
v_call: TRBV6-4
d_call: TRBD2
j_call: TRBJ2-1
cdr3_nt: TGTGCCAGCAGTATAACTAGCGGGGGGGCCGATGAGCAGTTCTTC
cdr3_aa: CASSITSGGADEQFF

clone_size: .
v_call: TRBV5-1
d_call: .
j_call: TRBJ2-1
cdr3_nt: TGCGCCAGCAGCTCAGGGGTAGGAAACAATGAGCAGTTCTTC
cdr3_aa: CASSSGVGNNEQFF

clone_size: .
v_call: TRBV27
d_call: TRBD1
j_call: TRBJ1-2
cdr3_nt: TGTGCCAGCACCATTGGCCGAGGGGGCGCGGTGGGCTACACCTTC
cdr3_aa: CASTIGRGGAVGYTF

clone_size: .
v_call: TRBV1
d_call: .
j_call: TRBJ2-5
cdr3_nt: TGCACCAGCGGACTAGCGGGGGGAAGTGGGGAGACCCAGTACTTC
cdr3_aa: CTSGLAGGSGETQYF

clone_size: .
v_call: TRBV5-1
d_call: .
j_call: TRBJ2-1
cdr3_nt: TGCGCCAGCAGCCCAAGGGGGAGACGGGACAATGAGCAGTTCTTC
cdr3_aa: CASSPRGRRDNEQFF

clone_size: .
v_call: TRBV11-2
d_call: .
j_call: TRBJ1-4
cdr3_nt: TGTGCCAGCAGCTCCAACAGGGTAGGATTTGAAAAACTGTTTTTT
cdr3_aa: CASSSNRVGFEKLFF

clone_size: .
v_call: TRBV2
d_call: .
j_call: TRBJ2-5
cdr3_nt: TGTGCCAGCATTCAGGTTAGGGAGACCCAGTACTTC
cdr3_aa: CASIQVRETQYF

clone_size: .
v_call: TRBV7-2
d_call: TRBD2
j_call: TRBJ2-1
cdr3_nt: TGTGCCAGCAGCCCCAGGGGGACTAGCTTCGATGAGCAGTTCTTC
cdr3_aa: CASSPRGTSFDEQFF

clone_size: .
v_call: TRBV28
d_call: TRBD1
j_call: TRBJ2-3
cdr3_nt: TGTGCCAGCAGTTACCCCGGACAGGGGTTGGACACAGATACGCAGTATTTT
cdr3_aa: CASSYPGQGLDTDTQYF

clone_size: .
v_call: TRBV10-1
d_call: TRBD1
j_call: TRBJ1-1
cdr3_nt: TGCGCCAGCCGGGCGTACCAGGGGGCCACTGAAGCTTTCTTT
cdr3_aa: CASRAYQGATEAFF

clone_size: few
v_call: TRBV5-6
d_call: .
j_call: TRBJ1-5
cdr3_nt: TGTGCCAGCAGCGGGGGGAGGTATCAGCCCCAGCATTTT
cdr3_aa: CASSGGRYQPQHF

clone_size: once
v_call: TRBV5-8
d_call: TRBD1
j_call: TRBJ1-5
cdr3_nt: TGTGCCAGCAGCTTTTATACAGGGACAGACGGCAATCAGCCCCAGCATTTT
cdr3_aa: CASSFYTGTDGNQPQHF

clone_size: .
v_call: TRBV7-8
d_call: .
j_call: TRBJ1-2
cdr3_nt: TGTGCCAGCAGCTTAGATAGGGTTGGGGCCCATAGTGGCTACACCTTC
cdr3_aa: CASSLDRVGAHSGYTF

clone_size: .
v_call: TRBV7-9
d_call: .
j_call: TRBJ1-2
cdr3_nt: TGTGCCAGCAGCTTTTCGTTTCCCGGGAAGGATGGCTACACCTTC
cdr3_aa: CASSFSFPGKDGYTF

clone_size: .
v_call: TRBV7-9
d_call: TRBD1
j_call: TRBJ1-2
cdr3_nt: TGTGCCAGCAGCTTGGGGGTAGGGGGCGATAACTATGGCTACACCTTC
cdr3_aa: CASSLGVGGDNYGYTF

clone_size: .
v_call: TRBV5-1
d_call: .
j_call: TRBJ1-1
cdr3_nt: TGCGCCAGCAGCTTGGCGAACAGGAAGAACACTGAAGCTTTCTTT
cdr3_aa: CASSLANRKNTEAFF

clone_size: few
v_call: TRBV7-2
d_call: TRBD2
j_call: TRBJ2-2
cdr3_nt: TGTGCCAGCAGCTATATAGCGGGAGGGGGTAACACCGGGGAGCTGTTTTTT
cdr3_aa: CASSYIAGGGNTGELFF

clone_size: .
v_call: TRBV28
d_call: TRBD2
j_call: TRBJ2-3
cdr3_nt: TGTGCCAGCAGTTTTTCGGGGGGTAGGGCAGATACGCAGTATTTT
cdr3_aa: CASSFSGGRADTQYF

clone_size: .
v_call: TRBV4-2
d_call: .
j_call: TRBJ2-3
cdr3_nt: TGTGCCAGCAGCCAAGCCCCAACAGATACGCAGTATTTT
cdr3_aa: CASSQAPTDTQYF

clone_size: .
v_call: TRBV5-4
d_call: TRBD1
j_call: TRBJ2-7
cdr3_nt: TGTGCCAGCAGCATCGGGACAGGGCGGGACGAGCAGTACTTC
cdr3_aa: CASSIGTGRDEQYF

clone_size: .
v_call: TRBV18
d_call: TRBD1
j_call: TRBJ2-3
cdr3_nt: TGTGCCAGCCTCACTGCTCCGGGACAGGGGGCGGAGGCAGATACGCAGTATTTT
cdr3_aa: CASLTAPGQGAEADTQYF

clone_size: .
v_call: TRBV28
d_call: TRBD1
j_call: TRBJ2-2
cdr3_nt: TGTGCCAGCAGTTCAGGACAGGTACACACCGGGGAGCTGTTTTTT
cdr3_aa: CASSSGQVHTGELFF

clone_size: few
v_call: TRBV5-1
d_call: .
j_call: TRBJ2-2
cdr3_nt: TGCGCCAGCAGCTTGGATCAGGGGACGAACACCGGGGAGCTGTTTTTT
cdr3_aa: CASSLDQGTNTGELFF

clone_size: .
v_call: TRBV2
d_call: TRBD1
j_call: TRBJ1-2
cdr3_nt: TGTGCCAGCAGACTCTTTGGACAGGGGGCAAACTATGGCTACACCTTC
cdr3_aa: CASRLFGQGANYGYTF

clone_size: .
v_call: TRBV5-8
d_call: .
j_call: TRBJ2-1
cdr3_nt: TGTGCCAGCAGCTTGATTAGAGGGATAGGTCCCTACAATGAGCAGTTCTTC
cdr3_aa: CASSLIRGIGPYNEQFF

clone_size: .
v_call: TRBV6-6
d_call: TRBD1
j_call: TRBJ2-7
cdr3_nt: TGTGCCAGCAGTTCTGGGACAGGGGCTTTCTACGAGCAGCACTTC
cdr3_aa: CASSSGTGAFYEQHF

clone_size: few
v_call: TRBV6-5
d_call: .
j_call: TRBJ1-6
cdr3_nt: TGTGCCAGCAGGACGGGGGTTCTTAATTCACCCCTCCACTTT
cdr3_aa: CASRTGVLNSPLHF

clone_size: .
v_call: TRBV6-5
d_call: TRBD1
j_call: TRBJ1-2
cdr3_nt: TGTGCCAGCAGTACAGGGGGCGCAGACTATGGCTACACCTTC
cdr3_aa: CASSTGGADYGYTF

clone_size: .
v_call: TRBV7-2
d_call: TRBD2
j_call: TRBJ2-7
cdr3_nt: TGTGCCAGCAGCACTGGACTAGCGCAGAACGAGCAGTACTTC
cdr3_aa: CASSTGLAQNEQYF

clone_size: .
v_call: TRBV5-4
d_call: TRBD2
j_call: TRBJ2-7
cdr3_nt: TGTGCCAGCAGCTTGGACGGCGGACTAGGGCTCCAGTACTTC
cdr3_aa: CASSLDGGLGLQYF

clone_size: .
v_call: TRBV27
d_call: .
j_call: TRBJ2-1
cdr3_nt: TGTGCCAGCAGTTTAGAGGGCTACAATGAGCAGTTCTTC
cdr3_aa: CASSLEGYNEQFF

clone_size: .
v_call: TRBV5-1
d_call: .
j_call: TRBJ2-2
cdr3_nt: TGCGCCAGCAGCTTGGCCCAGAACACCGGGGAGCTGTTTTTT
cdr3_aa: CASSLAQNTGELFF

clone_size: few
v_call: TRBV14
d_call: TRBD1
j_call: TRBJ2-2
cdr3_nt: TGTGCCAGCAAGGAGACAGGGGATACCGGGGAGCTGTTTTTT
cdr3_aa: CASKETGDTGELFF

clone_size: .
v_call: TRBV5-1
d_call: .
j_call: TRBJ1-1
cdr3_nt: TGCGCCAGCAGCGCCACCGGGGGGCGCGGCACTGAAGCTTTCTTT
cdr3_aa: CASSATGGRGTEAFF

clone_size: .
v_call: TRBV30
d_call: TRBD1
j_call: TRBJ2-1
cdr3_nt: TGTGCCTGGAACAGGGGTAAGTCGAATGAGCAGTTCTTC
cdr3_aa: CAWNRGKSNEQFF

clone_size: few
v_call: TRBV7-3
d_call: TRBD1
j_call: TRBJ2-7
cdr3_nt: TGTGCCAGCAGCCCCCAGGGGACAGGGATCATCGAGCAGTACTTC
cdr3_aa: CASSPQGTGIIEQYF

clone_size: .
v_call: TRBV7-2
d_call: TRBD2
j_call: TRBJ2-1
cdr3_nt: TGTGCCAGCAGCTTAATCGATCTAGCGGGAGGTGAGCAGTTCTTC
cdr3_aa: CASSLIDLAGGEQFF

clone_size: few
v_call: TRBV10-1
d_call: .
j_call: TRBJ2-2
cdr3_nt: TGCGCCAGCAGTGAGTCAGGGGGGGGGCCTCGGGAGCTGTTTTTT
cdr3_aa: CASSESGGGPRELFF

clone_size: .
v_call: TRBV6-1
d_call: .
j_call: TRBJ1-5
cdr3_nt: TGTGCCAGCAGTGAACGGGGTCGGATCTCTGGTGTTCAGCCCCAGCATTTT
cdr3_aa: CASSERGRISGVQPQHF

clone_size: .
v_call: TRBV7-8
d_call: .
j_call: TRBJ1-5
cdr3_nt: TGTGCCAGCAGCTTAGGGGGCCAGCCCCAGCATTTT
cdr3_aa: CASSLGGQPQHF

clone_size: .
v_call: TRBV6-6
d_call: TRBD1
j_call: TRBJ2-5
cdr3_nt: TGTGCCAGCATCCCCGGACAGGGTGGGGAGACCCAGTACTTC
cdr3_aa: CASIPGQGGETQYF

clone_size: .
v_call: TRBV10-3
d_call: TRBD1
j_call: TRBJ1-1
cdr3_nt: TGTGCCACCATTCAGGGGGCGGGCACTGAAGCTTTCTTT
cdr3_aa: CATIQGAGTEAFF

clone_size: .
v_call: TRBV10-3
d_call: .
j_call: TRBJ2-7
cdr3_nt: TGTGCCATTCGCTCGACTGGGTACGAGCAGTACTTC
cdr3_aa: CAIRSTGYEQYF

clone_size: few
v_call: TRBV7-9
d_call: TRBD2
j_call: TRBJ2-3
cdr3_nt: TGTGCCAGCAGCCCCCGACTAGCGGAAAATACGCAGTATTTT
cdr3_aa: CASSPRLAENTQYF

clone_size: .
v_call: TRBV25-1
d_call: TRBD2
j_call: TRBJ2-7
cdr3_nt: TGTGCCAGCAGAGGACTAGCGGGACCTGGGGGGCAGTACTTC
cdr3_aa: CASRGLAGPGGQYF

clone_size: .
v_call: TRBV19
d_call: .
j_call: TRBJ1-1
cdr3_nt: TGTGCCAGTAGTATAGGGGGAGGGATGAACACTGAAGCTTTCTTT
cdr3_aa: CASSIGGGMNTEAFF

clone_size: .
v_call: TRBV27
d_call: .
j_call: TRBJ2-1
cdr3_nt: TGTGCCACGTCCGTAGAGGCCCACAATGAGCAGTTCTTC
cdr3_aa: CATSVEAHNEQFF

clone_size: .
v_call: TRBV19
d_call: .
j_call: TRBJ2-7
cdr3_nt: TGTGCCAGTAGTACCTCGGGAGCCAGAAGGGACGAGCAGTACTTC
cdr3_aa: CASSTSGARRDEQYF

clone_size: few
v_call: TRBV5-4
d_call: TRBD2
j_call: TRBJ2-5
cdr3_nt: TGTGCCAGCAGCTTGGTGGCTAGCGGACAAGAGACCCAGTACTTC
cdr3_aa: CASSLVASGQETQYF

clone_size: .
v_call: TRBV11-3
d_call: .
j_call: TRBJ2-3
cdr3_nt: TGTGCCAGCAGCCACCCCCCCGCGTCAGATACGCAGTATTTT
cdr3_aa: CASSHPPASDTQYF

clone_size: .
v_call: TRBV29-1
d_call: TRBD1
j_call: TRBJ1-2
cdr3_nt: TGCAGCGTTGAAGGATCGGGACAGTTTAACTATGGCTACACCTTC
cdr3_aa: CSVEGSGQFNYGYTF

clone_size: .
v_call: TRBV6-6
d_call: .
j_call: TRBJ1-3
cdr3_nt: TGTGCCAGCAGTTACGGAGGGCCCTCTGGAAACACCATATATTTT
cdr3_aa: CASSYGGPSGNTIYF

clone_size: .
v_call: TRBV19
d_call: TRBD1
j_call: TRBJ1-1
cdr3_nt: TGTGCCAGTAAAACTGGGACAGGGGGCAGGAGCACTGAAGCTTTCTTT
cdr3_aa: CASKTGTGGRSTEAFF